This TCR beta chain was captured in a study of shared clonotypes between healthy human individuals. Whole-study findings and limits: Memory subsets generally showed lower estimated richness than naive subsets.

Under the authors' procedure: Junction-only immunoSEQ data arrived without quality scores, meaning filtering differed. Here immunoSEQ multiplex PCR was the method, and the copy in TCRdb shows in-frame clones only, minus some. V and J calls and clone size come straight from that table; D and trimming were deduced from the DNA. The profile shows about a million clones, under 80% of them singletons. As for this clone: Its target is not known. Other DNA sequences in this sample translate to the same CDR3.

This receptor was identified in a man younger than 30 in good health. The material sequenced was memory CD4+ T cells sorted from blood. The subset is: CD45RA-negative fraction.

In DNA, the CDR3 is TGCGCCAGCAGCCAAGATCTGGGACCCTATGGCTACACCTTC. Protein product: CASSQDLGPYGYTF. The genes are TRBV4-3 and TRBJ1-2; D possibly corresponds to TRBD1 (5 bases). Germline V gene sequence: CDR1 LGHNA, CDR2 YSLEER. The CDR3 is 14 amino acids. The V and J ends lost 0 bases and 4 bases respectively, with 9 bases between them.